This TCR beta chain was recovered during a study of cytomegalovirus exposure and HLA in healthy donors. Worth noting for this clone: Its antigen is unidentified.

Notes on the study in general: In a later analysis, a genetic analysis reported fewer productive-TCR N-insertions in an Asian-associated ancestry cluster than the cohort average. Testing in vitro showed a few CMV-associated chains specific for CMV antigens.

PCR used 60 Vbeta primers and 13 Jbeta primers. Data came from immunoSEQ multiplex PCR; TCRdb stores just in-frame clones and leaves some out. The profile covers tens of thousands of clones, with roughly 78% appearing a single time and around 9.7% taken by the ten largest. The CDR3 is 9 residues long. Germline lookup yields CDR1 MGHDK and CDR2 SYGVNS. The source material was PBMCs. The J gene is TRBJ2-5, the V gene TRBV25-1; D unclear. This receptor was identified in a man between 35 and 55 years old in good health and CMV-seronegative. The DNA of the CDR3 is TGTGTCTATTGGGAGACCCAGTACTTC. Translating gives CVYWETQYF.